These 22 T cell receptor beta chains were all obtained from the same sample, sequenced in a study of blood T cell repertoires in COVID-19. Clones were sequenced by immunoSEQ multiplex PCR, and TCRdb holds only the in-frame ones, with some missing. Altogether about 170,000 clones are present, 86% being singletons, with the ten largest covering around 6.6%. The sequenced sample was peripheral blood. The source of these receptors is a man aged 45-60 years with active or convalescent COVID-19.

This clone was detected only a few times. This sequence joins TRBV6-1 and TRBJ2-5; perhaps TRBD2 as D (6 bases). This CDR3 is built from 14 residues. Germline CDR1 MNHNS, CDR2 SASEGT. V was cut by 2 bases and J by 4 bases, with 11 bases left in between. CDR3 in DNA: TGTGCCAGCAGTGAACGGGGGATCCCAGAGACCCAGTACTTC. The encoded protein is CASSERGIPETQYF.

The chain combines TRBV5-1 with TRBJ2-7, with 9 bases identical to TRBD1. This CDR3 contains 14 residues. In germline, CDR1 is SGHRS, CDR2 YFSETQ. J lost 7 bases, V lost 5 bases, and 10 bases had no gene match. This chain's CDR3 is CASSKGQGVGEQYF. The CDR3 nucleotides are TGCGCCAGCAGTAAGGGACAGGGAGTAGGGGAGCAGTACTTC.

As to this clone: This specimen includes other DNA sequences encoding the same CDR3. In DNA, the CDR3 is TGTGCCAGCAGCCAAGAGCGGCTAGGCTCCTACAATGAGCAGTTCTTC. This sequence encodes CASSQERLGSYNEQFF. The chain joins TRBV4-2 to TRBJ2-1; no clear D gene. Between the trimmed V and J ends, which lost 0 bases and 0 bases, there was a span of 9 bases. The CDR3 loop spans 16 amino acids. Germline assignment: CDR1 LGHNA and CDR2 YNFKEQ.

This clone was detected a few times. The V gene is TRBV3-1 (or the pseudogene TRBV3-2), the J gene TRBJ1-1; D not certain. The CDR3 runs 14 residues. Germline loops: CDR1 LGHDT, CDR2 YNNKEL (reference sequence). V lost 1 base to trimming and J lost 5 bases, with 11 bases between them. CDR3 sequence reads: CASSQGRSGTEAFF. The CDR3 DNA reads as TGTGCCAGCAGCCAAGGTAGATCCGGGACTGAAGCTTTCTTT.

The CDR3 region is CASSPWTSGTYEQYF. The CDR3 coding sequence is TGCGCCAGCAGCCCTTGGACTAGCGGAACCTACGAGCAGTACTTC. The chain combines TRBV4-1 with TRBJ2-7, with 10 bases identical to TRBD2. The V gene's germline CDR1 is MGHRA and CDR2 YSYEKL. There are 15 residues in the CDR3. J lost 2 bases, V lost 4 bases, and 5 bases had no gene match.

V and J are TRBV5-6 and TRBJ2-3, with 9 bases that match TRBD2. Per the germline V gene, CDR1 is SGHDT and CDR2 is YYEEEE. This CDR3 spans 17 amino acids. V lost 4 bases, J lost 4 bases, and 13 bases stayed unmatched. In nucleotides, the CDR3 is TGTGCCAGCAGCCCCATTCCGGGACTAGCTAATTCAGATACGCAGTATTTT. Protein: CASSPIPGLANSDTQYF. The full variable domain, rest sourced from reference TRBV5-6 and TRBJ2-3, is DAGVTQSPTHLIKTRGQQVTLRCSPKSGHDTVSWYQQALGQGPQFIFQYYEEEERQRGNFPDRFSGHQFPNYSSELNVNALLLGDSALYLCASSPIPGLANSDTQYFGPGTRLTVL.

This clone was picked up one time. The chain is built from TRBV3-1 (or the pseudogene TRBV3-2) and TRBJ2-3, with 10 bases that match TRBD2. This CDR3 is 16 amino acids long. Germline loops: CDR1 LGHDT, CDR2 YNNKEL (reference sequence). After removal of 1 base from V and 11 bases from J, the junction contained 12 bases not matched to a gene. CDR3 protein: CASSQALWTSGNRQYF. In DNA, the CDR3 is TGTGCCAGCAGCCAAGCGTTATGGACTAGCGGAAACCGGCAGTATTTT.

This clone turned up a few times. The chain joins TRBV19 to TRBJ2-1; D gene ambiguous. V was shortened by 6 bases and J by 0 bases, with 12 bases between the two germline ends. Germline V gene data show CDR1 as LNHDA and CDR2 as SQIVND (reference sequence). CDR3 length: 15 residues. CDR3 sequence (DNA): TGTGCCAGTAGCTTCCAGGTGAGCTCCTACAATGAGCAGTTCTTC. It encodes CASSFQVSSYNEQFF.

Written as DNA, the CDR3 is TGCGCCAGCAGCCCTGGGACATCTGGAAACACCATATATTTT. Its translation is CASSPGTSGNTIYF. This chain connects TRBV5-1 to TRBJ1-3; D may be TRBD1 (6 bases). Trimming removed 4 bases at V and 1 base at J, with 9 bases between. Germline CDR1 is SGHRS and CDR2 is YFSETQ. The CDR3 has 14 amino acids.

This chain uses TRBV6-4 with TRBJ2-1; 8 bases match TRBD2. CDR3 length: 16 residues. Germline loops: CDR1 MRHNA, CDR2 SNTAGT. After removal of 2 bases from V and 5 bases from J, the junction contained 8 bases not matched to a gene. DNA for the CDR3: TGTGCCAGCAGTGACACACAGACTAGCGAACACAATGAGCAGTTCTTC. Translation: CASSDTQTSEHNEQFF.

This clone appeared once. The J gene is TRBJ2-7, the V gene TRBV9; TRBD2 aligns across 10 bases. The germline V gene has CDR1 SGDLS and CDR2 YYNGEE. The CDR3 is 15 amino acids. J gave up 5 bases and V 0 bases, and 5 bases lay outside the gene matches. DNA of the CDR3: TGTGCCAGCAGCGTAGCGGCTAGCGGGGGCCACGAGCAGTACTTC. Residues: CASSVAASGGHEQYF.

The rearrangement joins TRBV3-1 (or the pseudogene TRBV3-2) to TRBJ1-2; D is ambiguous. Trimming removed 3 bases at V and 7 bases at J, with 15 bases between. CDR3 length equals 14 residues. CDR1 is LGHDT, CDR2 YNNKEL, per germline (reference sequence). CDR3 nucleotide sequence: TGTGCCAGCAGCCACGCTAGCCATCCCCTTGGCTACACCTTC. Its translation is CASSHASHPLGYTF.

This rearrangement joins TRBV6-5 to TRBJ2-3, with D uncertain. The ends were cut back, 7 bases at V and 0 bases at J, with 14 bases in the middle. There are 15 residues in the CDR3. Germline V gives CDR1 MNHEY, CDR2 SVGAGI. The CDR3 bases are TGTGCCAGCAAAAAGAGCCCCTTTAGCACAGATACGCAGTATTTT. It encodes CASKKSPFSTDTQYF.

The V and J genes are TRBV6-2 or TRBV6-3 and TRBJ2-2; 8 bases fit TRBD1. J lost 4 bases, V lost 5 bases, and 3 bases had no gene match. The CDR3 spans 14 residues. Germline values: CDR1 MNHEY, CDR2 SVGEGT. The CDR3 here is CASSNRGITGELFF. DNA for the CDR3: TGTGCCAGCAGTAACAGGGGGATCACCGGGGAGCTGTTTTTT.

The CDR3 coding sequence is TGCAGTGCTAGTCGCAGGGGAGGCAATCAGCCCCAGCATTTT. This translates into CSASRRGGNQPQHF. The chain has TRBV20-1 and TRBJ1-5; tentative D call: TRBD1 (6 bases). The CDR3 runs 14 residues. Germline V gene data show CDR1 as DFQATT and CDR2 as SNEGSKA (reference sequence). V gave up 3 bases and J gave up 2 bases, with 11 bases separating them.

The chain has TRBV7-6 and TRBJ2-4, with a possible D match to TRBD2 (6 bases). The CDR3 loop spans 16 amino acids. Looked up from germline, CDR1 is SGHVS and CDR2 is FNYEAQ. Deletions cut 0 bases from V and 1 base from J, with 10 bases between. CDR3 nucleotides: TGTGCCAGCAGCTTAGCGGGGGGTAACGCCAAAAACATTCAGTACTTC. Translated: CASSLAGGNAKNIQYF.

The CDR3 sequence: CASSATRSNGYTF. For the CDR3, the DNA is TGTGCCAGCAGCGCCACAAGATCCAATGGCTACACCTTC. The rearrangement links TRBV7-8 to TRBJ1-2; D unresolved. V lost 5 bases to trimming and J lost 6 bases, with 13 bases between them. Germline-derived CDR1 and CDR2 are SGHVS and FQNEAQ. This CDR3 is 13 amino acids long.

J is TRBJ1-3 and V is TRBV4-1; D not resolved. The germline V gene has CDR1 MGHRA and CDR2 YSYEKL. The CDR3 length is 17 residues. Trimming pared 4 bases from V and 0 bases from J, leaving 16 bases between. The CDR3 DNA reads TGCGCCAGCAGCCGGGAAGGCGGGAGATACTCTGGAAACACCATATATTTT. This translates into CASSREGGRYSGNTIYF.

Only a few counts were recorded for this clone. The CDR3 DNA reads as TGTGCTAGTCTACAGGGGGGAACCTACGAGCAGTACTTC. Protein sequence: CASLQGGTYEQYF. The J gene is TRBJ2-7, the V gene TRBV12-5; 8 positions match TRBD1. Per the germline V gene, CDR1 is LGHNT and CDR2 is FRNRAP. The CDR3 covers 13 residues. V lost 8 bases and J lost 2; bases outside the gene matches: 5.

The rearrangement uses TRBV5-1 and TRBJ2-6; D is possibly TRBD2 (6 bases). The V gene's germline CDR1 is SGHRS and CDR2 YFSETQ. Trimming cost V 4 bases and J 0 bases, with 17 bases left between them. The CDR3 extends over 18 amino acids. The CDR3 is CASSPGGAHSSGANVLTF. CDR3 bases: TGCGCCAGCAGCCCTGGAGGGGCTCATAGCTCTGGGGCCAACGTCCTGACTTTC.

V usage is TRBV6-5 and J usage is TRBJ1-4; D is ambiguous. Germline assignment: CDR1 MNHEY and CDR2 SVGAGI. There are 12 residues in the CDR3. V lost 7 bases and J 7 bases, leaving 10 bases between the germline ends. CDR3 residues: CASTAPSEKLFF. In DNA, the CDR3 is TGTGCCAGCACTGCCCCGAGTGAAAAACTGTTTTTT.

This sequence joins TRBV20-1 and TRBJ2-1; 8 bases line up with TRBD2. In germline, CDR1 is DFQATT, CDR2 SNEGSKA (reference sequence). This CDR3 is 15 amino acids long. V lost 3 bases to trimming and J lost 5 bases; unmatched junction nucleotides: 9. The CDR3 DNA is TGCAGTGCTAGTTTTGCGGGAGGAGCCCACAATGAGCAGTTCTTC. This codes for CSASFAGGAHNEQFF.